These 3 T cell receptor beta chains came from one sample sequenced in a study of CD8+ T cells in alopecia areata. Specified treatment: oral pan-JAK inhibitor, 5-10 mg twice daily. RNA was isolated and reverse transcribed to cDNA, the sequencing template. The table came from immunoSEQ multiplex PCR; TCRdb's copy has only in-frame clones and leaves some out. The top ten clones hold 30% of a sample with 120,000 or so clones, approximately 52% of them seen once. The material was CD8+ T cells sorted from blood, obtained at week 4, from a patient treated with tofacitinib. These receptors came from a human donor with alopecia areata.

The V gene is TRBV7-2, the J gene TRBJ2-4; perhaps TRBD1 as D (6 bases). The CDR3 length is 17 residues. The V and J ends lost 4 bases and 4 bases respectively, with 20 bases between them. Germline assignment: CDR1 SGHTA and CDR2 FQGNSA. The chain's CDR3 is CASSSLIDFQGKNIQYF. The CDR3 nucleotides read TGTGCCAGCAGCTCCCTTATTGACTTCCAGGGGAAAAACATTCAGTACTTC.

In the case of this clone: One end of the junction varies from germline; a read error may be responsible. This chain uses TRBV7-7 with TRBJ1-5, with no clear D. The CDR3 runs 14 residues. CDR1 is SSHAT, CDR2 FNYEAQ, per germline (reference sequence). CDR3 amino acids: CASTSDRGHQPQHF. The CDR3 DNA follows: TGTGCTAGCACTTCCGACCGAGGGCATCAGCCCCAGCATTTT.

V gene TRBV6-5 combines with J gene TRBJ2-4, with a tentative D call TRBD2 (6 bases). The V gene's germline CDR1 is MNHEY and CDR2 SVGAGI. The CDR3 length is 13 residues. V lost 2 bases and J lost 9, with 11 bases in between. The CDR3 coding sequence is TGTGCCAGCAGTTACGGGCAGGAGGGCATTCAGTACTTC. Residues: CASSYGQEGIQYF.